Each of the 4 T cell receptor beta chains below was sequenced from the same sample in a study of cytomegalovirus exposure and HLA in healthy donors. PCR involved 60 Vbeta and 13 Jbeta primers. Method: immunoSEQ multiplex PCR; TCRdb's copy keeps in-frame clones and lacks some. The sample lists 100,000 to 150,000 clones, around four fifths occurring once. Sequenced material: PBMCs. The receptors originated from a man aged 25-45 years in good health and CMV-seropositive.

CDR3 loop: CASLSPAQGDYGYTF. CDR3 DNA sequence: TGTGCCAGCTTATCCCCTGCACAGGGGGACTATGGCTACACCTTC. The chain couples TRBV19 to TRBJ1-2, with 8 bases matching TRBD1. The CDR3 loop spans 15 amino acids. V lost 9 bases to trimming and J lost 3 bases; unmatched junction nucleotides: 12. Germline V CDR1 and CDR2: LNHDA, SQIVND (reference sequence).

The chain recombines TRBV5-6 with TRBJ1-2, with D perhaps TRBD1 (6 bases). Trimming cost V 0 bases and J 4 bases, with 10 bases left between them. This CDR3 is built from 14 residues. Germline CDR1 is SGHDT and CDR2 is YYEEEE. The CDR3 region has the DNA TGTGCCAGCAGCTTGGGCAGGGGAAGCTATGGCTACACCTTC. Its translation: CASSLGRGSYGYTF.

In its sample, this clone was seen once. The chain has TRBV27 and TRBJ2-1, with 12 bases that match TRBD2. The CDR3 loop spans 17 amino acids. Germline V gene data show CDR1 as MNHEY and CDR2 as SMNVEV (reference sequence). V shed 2 bases, J shed 7 bases, and the junction held 9 bases outside the gene matches. The CDR3 protein is CASSLALAGGRGNEQFF. DNA of the CDR3: TGTGCCAGCAGTTTAGCCCTAGCGGGAGGGCGCGGGAATGAGCAGTTCTTC.

This chain uses TRBV5-1 with TRBJ1-1; 7 nucleotides line up with TRBD1. Germline V gene sequence: CDR1 SGHRS, CDR2 YFSETQ. The CDR3 contains 15 residues. Trimming at V came to 3 bases and at J to 2 bases, leaving 7 bases not matched to a gene. CDR3 sequence: CASSWGDRVNTEAFF. In DNA, the CDR3 is TGCGCCAGCAGCTGGGGAGACAGGGTTAACACTGAAGCTTTCTTT. Together with reference TRBV5-1 and TRBJ1-1, the CDR3 gives the full variable domain: KAGVTQTPRYLIKTRGQQVTLSCSPISGHRSVSWYQQTPGQGLQFLFEYFSETQRNKGNFPGRFSGRQFSNSRSEMNVSTLELGDSALYLCASSWGDRVNTEAFFGQGTRLTVV.